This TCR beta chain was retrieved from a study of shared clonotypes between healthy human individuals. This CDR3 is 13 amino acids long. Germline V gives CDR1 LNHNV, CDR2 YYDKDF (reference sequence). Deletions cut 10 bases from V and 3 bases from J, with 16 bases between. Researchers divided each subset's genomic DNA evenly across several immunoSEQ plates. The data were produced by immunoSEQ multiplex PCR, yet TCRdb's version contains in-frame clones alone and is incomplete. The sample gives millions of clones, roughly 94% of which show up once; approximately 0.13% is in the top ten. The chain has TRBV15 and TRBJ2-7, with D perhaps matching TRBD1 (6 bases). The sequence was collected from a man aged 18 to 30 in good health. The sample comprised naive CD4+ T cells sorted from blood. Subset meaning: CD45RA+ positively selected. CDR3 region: CAISTGLYYEQYF. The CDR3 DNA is TGTGCCATCTCGACAGGACTTTACTACGAGCAGTACTTC. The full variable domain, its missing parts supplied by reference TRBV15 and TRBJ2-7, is DAMVIQNPRYQVTQFGKPVTLSCSQTLNHNVMYWYQQKSSQAPKLLFHYYDKDFNNEADTPDNFQSRRPNTSFCFLDIRSPGLGDTAMYLCAISTGLYYEQYFGPGTRLTVT.